One sample yielded the 31 T cell receptor beta chains listed below, sequenced in a study of blood T cell repertoires in COVID-19. Only in-frame clones appear in the TCRdb table, and some are missing; sequencing was by immunoSEQ multiplex PCR. The sample has 100,000 to 150,000 clones, approximately 68% seen once; the top ten hold approximately 2%. The sequenced material came from peripheral blood. The receptors stem from a woman in her 70s with acute or convalescent COVID-19.

This clone has just one count. This rearrangement joins TRBV2 to TRBJ2-7; TRBD1 agrees at 9 bases. The CDR3 has 15 residues. CDR1 and CDR2 (germline): SNHLY, FYNNEI. The V and J ends lost 2 bases and 4 bases, in that order; junction bases with no gene match: 6. The CDR3 sequence: CASSERGQGFYEQYF. The CDR3 bases are TGTGCCAGCAGTGAACGAGGACAGGGGTTTTACGAGCAGTACTTC.

The genes are TRBV18 and TRBJ2-7; 10 bases line up with TRBD1. Germline CDR1 reads KGHSH; CDR2 reads LQKENI. This CDR3 is 15 amino acids long. V lost 6 bases and J lost 8; bases outside the gene matches: 13. The CDR3 here is CASSLGGTGVYKQYF. The DNA for the CDR3 is TGTGCCAGCTCCCTGGGAGGGACAGGGGTATACAAGCAGTACTTC.

V is TRBV2 and J is TRBJ2-2; 10 bases are shared with TRBD2. The CDR3 extends over 14 amino acids. Germline V CDR1 and CDR2: SNHLY, FYNNEI. The J segment lost 9 bases and the V segment lost 6 bases, leaving 7 bases of the junction unmatched. CDR3: CASRQLAGPRELFF. In DNA form, the CDR3 reads TGTGCCAGCAGGCAACTAGCGGGGCCCAGGGAGCTGTTTTTT.

The chain is built from TRBV18 and TRBJ1-2; 7 positions agree with TRBD1. V lost 4 bases and J lost 1; bases outside the gene matches: 3. CDR3 length: 14 residues. Germline V gene data show CDR1 as KGHSH and CDR2 as LQKENI. The CDR3 loop is CASSRDRNNYGYTF. The CDR3 nucleotides are TGTGCCAGCTCACGGGACAGAAATAACTATGGCTACACCTTC. The variable domain in full, completed from reference TRBV18 and TRBJ1-2, reads NAGVMQNPRHLVRRRGQEARLRCSPMKGHSHVYWYRQLPEEGLKFMVYLQKENIIDESGMPKERFSAEFPKEGPSILRIQQVVRGDSAAYFCASSRDRNNYGYTFGSGTRLTVV.

This chain uses TRBV29-1 with TRBJ1-5; maybe TRBD1 (6 bases). V was trimmed by 3 bases and J by 1 base, leaving 16 bases between them. There are 16 residues in the CDR3. Per germline, CDR1 SQVTM and CDR2 ANQGSEA. DNA for the CDR3: TGCAGCGTTGAGCCCGTACAGGGTGAGAGCAATCAGCCCCAGCATTTT. Amino acid sequence: CSVEPVQGESNQPQHF.

This clone occurred a few times. This rearrangement joins TRBV19 to TRBJ2-2; 8 bases are shared with TRBD2. The CDR3 length is 14 residues. Germline V gene lookup returns CDR1 LNHDA and CDR2 SQIVND (reference sequence). V dropped 4 bases and J dropped 6; count of bases not matched to a gene: 4. Here the CDR3 reads CASSTIGGAGELFF. In nucleotides, the CDR3 is TGTGCCAGTAGTACGATCGGGGGGGCCGGGGAGCTGTTTTTT.

The chain combines TRBV6-1 with TRBJ2-3; 11 nucleotides agree with TRBD2. With V trimmed by 2 bases and J by 3 bases, 4 bases remained unmatched. This CDR3 is 16 amino acids long. Germline V gene sequence: CDR1 MNHNS, CDR2 SASEGT. The CDR3 DNA sequence: TGTGCCAGCAGTGAAATAGCGGGAGGGCCGACAGATACGCAGTATTTT. Residues: CASSEIAGGPTDTQYF.

The chain uses TRBV15 and TRBJ1-1, with 7 bases aligning to TRBD1. The CDR3 extends over 14 amino acids. Germline V lookup: CDR1 LNHNV, CDR2 YYDKDF (reference sequence). Unmatched junction bases numbered 2, after V lost 0 bases and J lost 4 bases. The CDR3 region is CATSRDAGGTEAFF. CDR3 DNA sequence: TGTGCCACCAGCAGAGATGCAGGGGGCACTGAAGCTTTCTTT.

V usage is TRBV6-5 and J usage is TRBJ1-1, with D perhaps TRBD1 (6 bases). Trimming left V 0 bases short and J 5 bases short, with 13 bases between. CDR3 length: 15 amino acids. Germline CDR1 and CDR2: MNHEY and SVGAGI. The CDR3 DNA sequence: TGTGCCAGCAGTTACTCGGTACAGGGCCATACTGAAGCTTTCTTT. Translation: CASSYSVQGHTEAFF.

The chain recombines TRBV11-2 with TRBJ1-1; the D is unclear. The CDR3 is made up of 14 amino acids. The germline CDR1 and CDR2 sequences are SGHAT and FQNNGV. The germline V and J ends were trimmed by 3 bases and 3 bases, with 11 bases remaining between them. The CDR3 DNA is TGTGCCAGCAGCTTCAGGTTCCAGGACACTGAAGCTTTCTTT. It codes for CASSFRFQDTEAFF.

The V call is TRBV6-5, the J call TRBJ2-1, with 9 bases aligning to TRBD2. The CDR3 totals 15 residues. V lost 6 bases, J lost 2 bases, and 5 bases stayed unmatched. Per the germline V gene, CDR1 is MNHEY and CDR2 is SVGAGI. The CDR3 region is CASRSLAGTYNEQFF. In DNA form, the CDR3 reads TGTGCCAGCAGGTCTCTAGCGGGGACCTACAATGAGCAGTTCTTC.

This chain joins TRBV19 and TRBJ2-3; a possible D gene is TRBD2 (7 bases). The germline gives CDR1 LNHDA, CDR2 SQIVND (reference sequence). Trimming removed 6 bases at V and 2 bases at J, with 21 bases between. The CDR3 runs to 17 residues. This CDR3 is CASRTRWGGDPTDTQYF. The CDR3 coding sequence is TGTGCCAGTAGGACGCGCTGGGGGGGCGACCCCACAGATACGCAGTATTTT.

By share, this clone ranks as large. V usage is TRBV30 and J usage is TRBJ1-1; D perhaps matches TRBD1 (5 bases). Germline-derived CDR1 and CDR2 are GTSNPN and SVGIG (reference sequence). Trimming removed 4 bases at V and 3 bases at J, with 12 bases between. This CDR3 spans 13 amino acids. In DNA form, the CDR3 reads TGTGCCTGGACCACAGGACACTACACTGAAGCTTTCTTT. This codes for CAWTTGHYTEAFF.

The rearrangement uses TRBV19 and TRBJ2-1; possible D gene TRBD2, 6 bases. Trimming removed 3 bases at V and 5 bases at J, with 23 bases between. CDR3 length: 18 residues. Looked up from germline, CDR1 is LNHDA and CDR2 is SQIVND (reference sequence). CDR3 in amino acids: CASSIRSGSLPTNNEQFF. CDR3 DNA: TGTGCCAGTAGTATTAGATCCGGGAGCTTACCAACCAACAATGAGCAGTTCTTC.

The table lists this clone with a few counts. The rearrangement joins TRBV5-1 to TRBJ1-1; no definite D call. Germline CDR1 is SGHRS and CDR2 is YFSETQ. The CDR3 consists of 15 residues. V lost 0 bases and J lost 6, with 15 bases in between. CDR3 sequence: CASSLGSRPVAEAFF. The CDR3 DNA sequence: TGCGCCAGCAGCTTGGGGTCCCGCCCGGTCGCTGAAGCTTTCTTT.

Only a few counts were recorded for this clone. This chain uses TRBV7-2 with TRBJ2-1; weak D call: TRBD2 (6 bases). CDR1 is SGHTA and CDR2 is FQGNSA in the germline V gene. The CDR3 sequence is 17 residues long. Trimming took 8 bases from V and 7 from J, leaving 27 bases between them. The CDR3 DNA reads TGTGCCAGCGCCTTCCCCCCAGGAGGGTCCTTCAGTAATGAGCAGTTCTTC. Its translation: CASAFPPGGSFSNEQFF.

This chain connects TRBV5-1 to TRBJ1-5; 9 nucleotides match TRBD1. Germline lookup yields CDR1 SGHRS and CDR2 YFSETQ. This CDR3 is built from 15 residues. V lost 4 bases, J lost 1 base, and 3 bases stayed unmatched. CDR3: CASSQGQGSNQPQHF. The CDR3 nucleotides read TGCGCCAGCAGCCAGGGACAGGGAAGCAATCAGCCCCAGCATTTT.

This clone showed up just once. The chain recombines TRBV6-5 with TRBJ1-1, with a possible D match to TRBD1 (5 bases). V dropped 3 bases and J dropped 4 bases, with 9 bases sitting between them. This CDR3 is built from 13 residues. The germline V gene has CDR1 MNHEY and CDR2 SVGAGI. The CDR3 coding sequence is TGTGCCAGCAGTTATGGACAAACCACTGAAGCTTTCTTT. Protein product: CASSYGQTTEAFF.

This chain links TRBV11-3 with TRBJ2-1, with D perhaps TRBD1 (5 bases). Per the germline V gene, CDR1 is SGHNT and CDR2 is YENEEA. The CDR3 is 13 residues long. Trimming pared 2 bases from V and 6 bases from J, leaving 8 bases between. The CDR3 region is CASSLSRVNEQFF. The CDR3 nucleotides read TGTGCCAGCAGCTTATCCAGGGTCAATGAGCAGTTCTTC.

CDR3 nucleotide sequence: TGTGCCAGTAGAAGGGGACTCGACTATGGCTACACCTTC. Translated, it gives CASRRGLDYGYTF. V and J are TRBV19 and TRBJ1-2, with TRBD1 as a possible D gene (5 bases). The germline V and J ends were trimmed by 6 bases and 3 bases, with 11 bases remaining between them. Per the germline V gene, CDR1 is LNHDA and CDR2 is SQIVND (reference sequence). This CDR3 comprises 13 residues.

This clone has more than one count but fewer than ten. CDR3 protein: CASLTDLNTEAFF. The CDR3 bases are TGCGCCAGCCTGACAGATTTGAACACTGAAGCTTTCTTT. This chain uses TRBV10-2 with TRBJ1-1, with D possibly matching TRBD1 (5 bases). Trimming pared 8 bases from V and 0 bases from J, leaving 10 bases between. Germline CDR1 is WSHSY and CDR2 is SAAADI. This CDR3 region has 13 residues.

This clone was detected ten times or more. The rearrangement joins TRBV7-2 to TRBJ1-1; TRBD1 matches at 7 bases. CDR1 and CDR2 from the germline V gene are SGHTA and FQGNSA. V lost 3 bases to trimming and J lost 4 bases; unmatched junction nucleotides: 8. The CDR3 totals 15 residues. The CDR3: CASSFRQGWVTEAFF. Written as DNA, the CDR3 is TGTGCCAGCAGCTTCCGACAGGGATGGGTCACTGAAGCTTTCTTT.

The J gene is TRBJ2-3, the V gene TRBV10-3, with 9 nucleotides matching TRBD2. The CDR3 is made up of 14 amino acids. V shed 3 bases and J 9 bases; nucleotides not matched to a gene: 7. Germline V gene lookup returns CDR1 ENHRY and CDR2 SYGVKD. The CDR3 nucleotides read TGTGCCATCAGTGACGGGACTAGCTCGAGGACGCAGTATTTT. It codes for CAISDGTSSRTQYF.

The chain carries TRBV6-1 and TRBJ1-6; 11 bases agree with TRBD1. The V gene end was trimmed by 4 bases and the J gene end by 0 bases; junction bases not matched to a gene: 11. The CDR3 contains 20 residues. Germline-derived CDR1 and CDR2 are MNHNS and SASEGT. In DNA, the CDR3 is TGTGCCAGCAGTGTACCCTCCGGGACAGGGGGGAGCTCCTATAATTCACCCCTCCACTTT. The encoded protein is CASSVPSGTGGSSYNSPLHF.

The chain recombines TRBV7-2 with TRBJ1-2; D ambiguous. Germline-derived CDR1 and CDR2 are SGHTA and FQGNSA. The CDR3 is 14 residues long. V was clipped by 1 base and J by 5 bases, with 11 bases between them. CDR3 in DNA: TGTGCCAGCAGCTTAGGGAGGGTTGGGTATGGCTACACCTTC. Amino acids: CASSLGRVGYGYTF.

CDR3 loop: CASTPGEGLYGYTF. The CDR3 DNA sequence: TGTGCCAGCACCCCCGGGGAAGGGCTCTATGGCTACACCTTC. V is TRBV6-5 and J is TRBJ1-2; D uncertain. Trimming cost V 7 bases and J 4 bases, with 16 bases left between them. In germline, CDR1 is MNHEY, CDR2 SVGAGI. The CDR3 totals 14 residues.

The rearrangement uses TRBV19 and TRBJ1-4, with D maybe TRBD1 (5 bases). V lost 9 bases to trimming and J lost 4 bases, with 15 bases between them. CDR3 length equals 14 residues. The germline CDR1 and CDR2 sequences are LNHDA and SQIVND (reference sequence). The CDR3 loop reads CASTERTNNEKLFF. The DNA for the CDR3 is TGTGCCAGCACGGAAAGGACAAATAATGAAAAACTGTTTTTT.

CDR3: CATSRVGPYNEQFF. CDR3 nucleotide sequence: TGTGCCACCAGCAGAGTGGGCCCCTACAATGAGCAGTTCTTC. The genes are TRBV15 and TRBJ2-1; D not certain. Trimming shortened V by 1 base and J by 2 bases, and 6 bases separated the two germline ends. Germline values: CDR1 LNHNV, CDR2 YYDKDF (reference sequence). The CDR3 consists of 14 residues. The full variable domain, in which reference TRBV15 and TRBJ2-1 provide the parts outside the CDR3, is DAMVIQNPRYQVTQFGKPVTLSCSQTLNHNVMYWYQQKSSQAPKLLFHYYDKDFNNEADTPDNFQSRRPNTSFCFLDIRSPGLGDTAMYLCATSRVGPYNEQFFGPGTRLTVL.

The chain couples TRBV9 to TRBJ1-4; TRBD1 agrees at 9 bases. The germline gives CDR1 SGDLS, CDR2 YYNGEE. This CDR3 has 15 residues. The V gene end was trimmed by 2 bases and the J gene end by 8 bases; junction bases not matched to a gene: 7. DNA for the CDR3: TGTGCCAGCAGCGTTACAGGGGGCCGGGGAGAAAAACTGTTTTTT. Amino acids: CASSVTGGRGEKLFF.

This chain uses TRBV7-9 with TRBJ1-2; D is unresolved. This CDR3 is 14 amino acids long. Trimming removed 5 bases at V and 7 bases at J, with 17 bases between. The germline V gene encodes CDR1 SEHNR and CDR2 FQNEAQ (reference sequence). This chain's CDR3 is CASSPGTLWGGYTF. The CDR3 DNA sequence: TGTGCCAGCAGCCCGGGAACCCTTTGGGGTGGCTACACCTTC.

This clone occurred once. The J gene is TRBJ2-5, the V gene TRBV5-8; 10 positions match TRBD1. This CDR3 spans 15 amino acids. Germline V lookup: CDR1 SGHTS, CDR2 YDEGEE. Trimming removed 4 bases from V and 5 bases from J; junction bases left unmatched: 8. The CDR3 DNA is TGTGCCAGCAGCGGGCAGACAGGGGGCGAGGAGACCCAGTACTTC. Translated, it gives CASSGQTGGEETQYF.